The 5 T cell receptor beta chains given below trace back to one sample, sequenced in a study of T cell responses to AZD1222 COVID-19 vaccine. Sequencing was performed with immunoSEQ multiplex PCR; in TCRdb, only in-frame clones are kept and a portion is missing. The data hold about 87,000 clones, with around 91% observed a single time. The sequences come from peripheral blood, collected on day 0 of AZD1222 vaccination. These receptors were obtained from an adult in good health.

CDR3 in amino acids: CASSLGGRSETYGYTF. CDR3 nucleotide sequence: TGTGCCAGCTCGCTTGGGGGCCGTTCGGAAACGTATGGCTACACCTTC. The chain uses TRBV18 and TRBJ1-2; possible D gene TRBD1, 6 bases. V was cut by 6 bases and J by 5 bases, with 22 bases left in between. Germline values: CDR1 KGHSH, CDR2 LQKENI. The CDR3 runs 16 residues.

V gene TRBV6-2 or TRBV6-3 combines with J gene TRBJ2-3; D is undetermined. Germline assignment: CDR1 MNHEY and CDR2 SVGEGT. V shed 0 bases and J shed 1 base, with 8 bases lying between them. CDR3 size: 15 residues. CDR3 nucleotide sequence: TGTGCCAGCAGTTACTCCGGGCTAGGCACAGATACGCAGTATTTT. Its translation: CASSYSGLGTDTQYF.

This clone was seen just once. This chain's CDR3 is CASSRTGVTQYF. The CDR3 bases are TGTGCCAGCAGCCGTACCGGGGTCACACAGTACTTC. This chain links TRBV5-8 with TRBJ2-4, with D possibly being TRBD2 (5 bases). V lost 4 bases and J lost 13, with 15 bases in between. Germline loops: CDR1 SGHTS, CDR2 YDEGEE. This CDR3 is 12 amino acids long.

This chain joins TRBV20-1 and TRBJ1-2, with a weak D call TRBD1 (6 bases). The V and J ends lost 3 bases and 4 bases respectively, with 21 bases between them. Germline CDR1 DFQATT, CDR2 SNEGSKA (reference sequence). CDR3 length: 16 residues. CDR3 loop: CSASPTPGGPSYGYTF. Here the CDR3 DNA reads TGCAGTGCTAGTCCCACCCCCGGGGGCCCCTCCTATGGCTACACCTTC.

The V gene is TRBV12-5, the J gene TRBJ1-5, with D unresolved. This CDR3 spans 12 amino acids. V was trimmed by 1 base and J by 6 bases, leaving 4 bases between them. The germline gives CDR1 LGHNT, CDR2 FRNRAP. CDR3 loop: CASGLGPQPQHF. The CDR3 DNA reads TGTGCTAGTGGTTTGGGGCCTCAGCCCCAGCATTTT.